This TCR beta chain came from a study of siplizumab effects on memory and regulatory T cells. About this clone: Its matching antigen is unknown.

Trimming left V 7 bases short and J 2 bases short, with 11 bases between. Germline CDR1 LNHDA, CDR2 SQIVND (reference sequence). The CDR3 totals 13 residues. The method was immunoSEQ multiplex PCR; TCRdb's version includes in-frame clones alone and lacks a portion of them. The table has around 94,000 clones, 80% to 95% seen once. Whole-study findings and limits: Naive T cells seemed more diverse than memory cells and seemed major alloresponse contributors. Alloreactive sequences tracing back to unstimulated CD4+ memory cells fell significantly with siplizumab.

V is TRBV19 and J is TRBJ2-5; D remains unclear. The sequencing sample was made of CD4+ T cells sorted from blood. This clonotype originated in a human donor in good health. As DNA, the CDR3 is TGTGCCAGTATGGACGGCGGACAAGAGACCCAGTACTTC. Translation gives CASMDGGQETQYF.